The clone carrying this T cell receptor (beta chain) appeared a few times. No antigen is known for it. Its ends do not fully match the called genes, so a read error is possible. This sample is part of a study of T cells after yellow fever vaccination. Study background: Low-cell-number fractions were prepared with SMART-Seq v4 Ultra Low Input. Notes on the study in general: Contaminants from the bulk population, in the form of abundant clonotypes, could be found in FACS-sorted repertoires. Secondary responses were weaker yet peaked faster, day 5 versus 15.

Germline V gene lookup returns CDR1 LGHDT and CDR2 YNNKEL (reference sequence). The CDR3 has 15 amino acids. A universal primer site and UMIs were added as TCR cDNA was made by 5'RACE template switching. MiXCR, run by TCRdb on the 5' RACE reads, gives a single entry per CDR3 protein. The sample contains about 630,000 distinct CDR3 sequences, over 9% of which appear only once. The specimen was PBMCs, collected on the day of the yellow fever booster vaccination. This receptor was obtained from a young man who received the YFV17D yellow fever vaccine. V and J are TRBV3-1 and TRBJ2-3; D unresolved. The CDR3 protein is CACSSRSRGTDTQYF. The DNA for the CDR3 is TGTGCCTGCAGCTCCCGGAGCAGAGGCACAGATACGCAGTATTTT.